What follows describes a single T cell receptor beta chain. This entry belongs to a study of shared T cell receptors in the human thymus. The V end was cut by 6 bases, the J end by 6 bases, with 18 bases between. Germline lookup yields CDR1 MDHEN and CDR2 SYDVKM. The CDR3 spans 16 residues. This table comes from immunoSEQ multiplex PCR, and its TCRdb copy is limited to in-frame clones, with some not included. The sample lists some 700,000 clones, 75% to 90% occurring once. These sequences were also reported in another study, on human thymus T cells. That paper notes: Thymus tissue for the work was resected from patients undergoing corrective heart surgery.

The sequence came from a girl under three years old with a congenital heart defect. V is TRBV28 and J is TRBJ1-6, with unresolved D. The sample taken for sequencing was thymocytes. CDR3 residues: CASSPSSDGINSPLHF. The CDR3 coding sequence is TGTGCCAGCAGCCCCTCCTCAGACGGGATTAATTCACCCCTCCACTTT.